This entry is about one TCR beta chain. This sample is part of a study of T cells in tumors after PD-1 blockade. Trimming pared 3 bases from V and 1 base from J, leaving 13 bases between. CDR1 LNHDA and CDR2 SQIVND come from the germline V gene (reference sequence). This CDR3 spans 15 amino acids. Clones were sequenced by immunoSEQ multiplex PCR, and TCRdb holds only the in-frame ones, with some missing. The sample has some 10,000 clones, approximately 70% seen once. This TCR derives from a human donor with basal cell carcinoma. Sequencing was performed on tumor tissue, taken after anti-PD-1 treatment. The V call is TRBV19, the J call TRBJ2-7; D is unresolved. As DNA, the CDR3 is TGTGCCAGTAGTATCTCCAACCAAGGATCCTACGAGCAGTACTTC. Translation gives CASSISNQGSYEQYF.